The entry below gives a single T cell receptor beta chain sequence along with its context. Its specificity is unknown. TCRdb re-derived calls from the 5' RACE reads in MiXCR, one entry per CDR3 protein. The sample consists of approximately 35,000 distinct CDR3 sequences, about 10% of them appearing once. The sample belongs to a study of CD8 T cells in ankylosing spondylitis. Overall study findings and caveats: A subset of motif variants has previously been described in the synovial fluid and blood of reactive arthritis. As reported, disease-linked clones showed significant enrichment in matched ankylosing spondylitis synovial fluid. Disease-associated clones were CD8+ and fairly uncommon in peripheral blood.

The V end lost 4 bases, the J end lost 10 bases, and 18 bases lay between the germline ends. The CDR3 covers 14 residues. Germline V gives CDR1 SGHNT, CDR2 YYREEE (reference sequence). Sequencing was carried out using synovial fluid, either unsorted or a sorted T cell fraction (not recorded which). The chain recombines TRBV5-4 with TRBJ2-1, with D tentatively TRBD1 (5 bases). The clonotype was recovered from a male donor with ankylosing spondylitis. This CDR3 reads CASSADRQTGEQFF. The CDR3 DNA follows: TGTGCCAGCAGCGCGGACCGACAGACCGGGGAGCAGTTCTTC.